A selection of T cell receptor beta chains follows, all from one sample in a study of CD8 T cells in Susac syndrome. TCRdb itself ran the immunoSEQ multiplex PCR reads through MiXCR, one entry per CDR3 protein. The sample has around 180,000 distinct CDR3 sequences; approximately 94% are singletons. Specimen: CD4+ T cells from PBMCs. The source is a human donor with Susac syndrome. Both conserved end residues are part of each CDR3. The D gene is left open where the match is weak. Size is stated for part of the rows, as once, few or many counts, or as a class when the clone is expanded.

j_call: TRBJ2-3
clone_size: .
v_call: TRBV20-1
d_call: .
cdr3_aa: CSARRTQSTDTQYF
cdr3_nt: TGCAGTGCTAGAAGAACCCAAAGCACAGATACGCAGTATTTT

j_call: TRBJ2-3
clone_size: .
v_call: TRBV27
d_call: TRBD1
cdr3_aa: CASSLRLGTGTDTQYF
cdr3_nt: TGTGCCAGCAGTTTAAGGCTTGGGACAGGCACAGATACGCAGTATTTT

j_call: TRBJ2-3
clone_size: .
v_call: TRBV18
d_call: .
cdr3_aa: CASSPNREDTQYF
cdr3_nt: TGTGCCAGCTCACCCAACAGGGAGGATACGCAGTATTTT

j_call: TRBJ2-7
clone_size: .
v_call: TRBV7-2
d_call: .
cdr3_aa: CASRSLLGQPPYEQYF
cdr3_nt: TGTGCCAGCAGATCTTTATTGGGTCAGCCTCCCTACGAGCAGTACTTC

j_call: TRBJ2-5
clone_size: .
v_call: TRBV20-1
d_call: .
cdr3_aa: CSANRDSHQETQYF
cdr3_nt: TGCAGTGCTAATCGGGACTCCCATCAAGAGACCCAGTACTTC

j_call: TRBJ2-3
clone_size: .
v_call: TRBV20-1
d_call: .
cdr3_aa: CSAPSSGEDTQYF
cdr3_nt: TGCAGTGCCCCGTCGTCGGGGGAAGATACGCAGTATTTT

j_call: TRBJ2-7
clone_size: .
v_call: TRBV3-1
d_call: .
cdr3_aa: CASSLLREQYF
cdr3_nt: TGTGCCAGCAGCCTGCTGAGAGAGCAGTACTTC

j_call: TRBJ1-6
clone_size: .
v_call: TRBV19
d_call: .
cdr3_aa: CASMKDRLSNSPLHF
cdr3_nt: TGTGCCAGTATGAAAGACAGGCTCTCAAATTCACCCCTCCACTTT

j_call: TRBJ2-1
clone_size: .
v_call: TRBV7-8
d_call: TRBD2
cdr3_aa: CASSPGTSGGPGNEQFF
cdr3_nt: TGTGCCAGCAGCCCTGGGACTAGCGGGGGTCCCGGGAATGAGCAGTTCTTC

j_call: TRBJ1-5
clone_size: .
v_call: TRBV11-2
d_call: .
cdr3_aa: CASSPGRENQPQHF
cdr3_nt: TGTGCCAGCAGCCCCGGGCGGGAAAATCAGCCCCAGCATTTT

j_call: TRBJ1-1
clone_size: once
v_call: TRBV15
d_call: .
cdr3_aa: CATSRDQGNTEAFF
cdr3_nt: TGTGCCACCAGCAGAGATCAGGGTAACACTGAAGCTTTCTTT

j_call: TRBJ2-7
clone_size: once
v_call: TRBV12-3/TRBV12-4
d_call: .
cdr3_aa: CASSPDPGSYEQYF
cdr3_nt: TGTGCCAGCAGTCCCGACCCGGGTTCCTACGAGCAGTACTTC

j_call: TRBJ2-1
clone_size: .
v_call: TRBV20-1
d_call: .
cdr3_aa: CSAPRTSQHFDEQFF
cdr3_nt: TGCAGTGCTCCCCGCACAAGCCAGCATTTCGATGAGCAGTTCTTC

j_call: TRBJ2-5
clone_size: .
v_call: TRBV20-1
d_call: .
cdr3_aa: CSARRWVADLQETQYF
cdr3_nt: TGCAGTGCTAGACGGTGGGTAGCGGATTTGCAAGAGACCCAGTACTTC

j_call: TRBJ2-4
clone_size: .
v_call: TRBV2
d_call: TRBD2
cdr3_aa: CASSESGLAGLAKNIQYF
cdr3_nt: TGTGCCAGCAGTGAAAGTGGGCTAGCGGGTCTAGCCAAAAACATTCAGTACTTC

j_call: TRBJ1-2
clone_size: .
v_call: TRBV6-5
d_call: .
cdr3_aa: CASSYGNSGYTF
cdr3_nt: TGTGCCAGCAGTTACGGGAATTCGGGCTACACCTTC